Below are 6 T cell receptor beta chains sequenced from a single sample in a study of a mutant IDH1 vaccine in newly diagnosed glioma. Here immunoSEQ multiplex PCR was the method, and the copy in TCRdb shows in-frame clones only, minus some. The top ten clones hold 4% to 5.5% of a sample with tens of thousands of clones, 65% to 85% of them seen once. Time point reported: baseline, week 1 (first vaccination visit). The treatment is: pre-vaccination baseline after standard-of-care therapy. The source material was peripheral blood mononuclear cells (PBMCs), sampled from a glioma patient treated with radiotherapy, temozolomide or both. The receptors shown here come from a woman in her late teens or twenties with glioma. Some clones in this sample may be carry-over from other donors' samples.

The rearrangement joins TRBV19 to TRBJ2-7; TRBD1 matches 11 bases. This CDR3 region has 17 residues. J was trimmed by 0 bases and V by 3 bases; bases with no gene match: 7. Germline CDR1 and CDR2: LNHDA and SQIVND (reference sequence). The CDR3 nucleotides read TGTGCCAGTAGTATCGCAGGAGGACAGGGGGCCTCCTACGAGCAGTACTTC. This encodes CASSIAGGQGASYEQYF.

The chain has TRBV4-3 and TRBJ1-2, with a weak D call TRBD1 (5 bases). Germline CDR1 is LGHNA and CDR2 is YSLEER. V was pared by 0 bases and J by 8 bases, with 13 bases between. The CDR3 sequence is 14 residues long. The CDR3, as DNA: TGCGCCAGCAGCCAAGAAAGACAGCTGGGAGGCTACACCTTC. It codes for CASSQERQLGGYTF.

This chain links TRBV5-6 with TRBJ2-2; 9 nucleotides agree with TRBD2. With 6 bases clipped from V and 6 bases from J, the junction kept 9 bases outside the gene matches. The CDR3 length is 15 residues. CDR1 is SGHDT and CDR2 is YYEEEE in the germline V gene. CDR3 DNA: TGTGCCAGCACCGGCGGCGCGGGAGGGCCCGGGGAGCTGTTTTTT. This translates into CASTGGAGGPGELFF.

The chain is built from TRBV7-9 and TRBJ1-4; possible D gene TRBD1, 5 bases. Trimming cost V 5 bases and J 8 bases, with 9 bases left between them. Looked up from germline, CDR1 is SEHNR and CDR2 is FQNEAQ (reference sequence). The CDR3 totals 12 residues. For the CDR3, the DNA is TGTGCCAGCAGCCGGGACCGCGAAAAACTGTTTTTT. This encodes CASSRDREKLFF.

This clone was counted between two and nine times. V usage is TRBV6-4 and J usage is TRBJ1-6; 8 bases match TRBD1. The trim removed 5 bases at V and 7 bases at J, leaving 10 bases unmatched. Germline V gene sequence: CDR1 MRHNA, CDR2 SNTAGT. The CDR3 length is 16 residues. Written as DNA, the CDR3 is TGTGCCAGCAGTTTGAGCCAGGGGACAGGCAATTCACCCCTCCACTTT. Translation gives CASSLSQGTGNSPLHF.

This clone was picked up a small number of times. The genes are TRBV6-5 and TRBJ1-1; no clear D. Germline V gene sequence: CDR1 MNHEY, CDR2 SVGAGI. The CDR3 length is 15 residues. V lost 2 bases and J lost 4, with 14 bases in between. The CDR3 nucleotides read TGTGCCAGCAGTTACGCCCTTGGGCTGACCACTGAAGCTTTCTTT. It specifies CASSYALGLTTEAFF.